This T cell receptor beta chain was obtained from a study of shared clonotypes between healthy human individuals. CDR1 MGHRA and CDR2 YSYEKL come from the germline V gene. The CDR3 consists of 17 residues. The V gene lost 3 bases and the J gene lost 9 bases, with 21 bases spanning the gap. On this clone: Its cognate antigen is unknown.

CD8 cells classed as naive were CD45RO-negative and positively selected for CCR7, excluding terminally differentiated effector memory CD45RA+ cells. The table came from immunoSEQ multiplex PCR; TCRdb's copy has only in-frame clones and leaves some out. The table lists around 2,000,000 clones, less than 95% of them singletons. Notes on the study in general: Non-shared clonotypes were found to have lower generation probabilities than the clonotypes that were shared by all four of the sorted-subset donors. Sequencing depth was expected to influence donor clonotype sharing. Sampling was confined to blood; repertoires within tissues likely differ.

The gene calls are TRBV4-1 and TRBJ1-6; tentative D call: TRBD1 (5 bases). The specimen was naive CD8+ T cells sorted from blood. The sequence came from a young man in good health. The CDR3 coding sequence is TGCGCCAGCAGCCAGACAGAGACACCAGAAGCGTTTTCACCCCTCCACTTT. Translation: CASSQTETPEAFSPLHF.